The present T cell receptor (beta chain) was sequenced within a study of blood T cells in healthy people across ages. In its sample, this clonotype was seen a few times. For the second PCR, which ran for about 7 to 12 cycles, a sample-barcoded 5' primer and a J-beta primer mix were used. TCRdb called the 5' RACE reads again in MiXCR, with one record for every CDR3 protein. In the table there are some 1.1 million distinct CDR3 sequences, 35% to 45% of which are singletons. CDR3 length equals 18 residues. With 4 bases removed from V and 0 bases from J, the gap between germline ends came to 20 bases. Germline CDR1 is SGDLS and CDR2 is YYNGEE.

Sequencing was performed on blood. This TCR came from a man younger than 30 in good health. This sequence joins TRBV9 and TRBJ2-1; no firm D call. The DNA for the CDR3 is TGTGCCAGCAGCTTTAGGTTGACCAACCGCAGCTCCTACAATGAGCAGTTCTTC. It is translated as CASSFRLTNRSSYNEQFF. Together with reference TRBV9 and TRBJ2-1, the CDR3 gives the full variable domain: DSGVTQTPKHLITATGQRVTLRCSPRSGDLSVYWYQQSLDQGLQFLIQYYNGEERAKGNILERFSAQQFPDLHSELNLSSLELGDSALYFCASSFRLTNRSSYNEQFFGPGTRLTVL.